The T cell receptor (beta chain) under discussion was sequenced for a study of blood T cell repertoires in COVID-19. The overall study: From the United States, Italy and Spain came samples of acute and convalescent COVID-19.

Generated by immunoSEQ multiplex PCR, the TCRdb table keeps only in-frame clones and is missing some. The data show over 45,000 clones, with roughly 87% seen just once and approximately 27% held by the top ten. Input material: peripheral blood. This clonotype was obtained from an elderly woman with acute or convalescent COVID-19.

This chain's CDR3 is CASSQGRRAFGQYF. The CDR3 DNA reads as TGTGCCAGCAGCCAAGGCAGGCGAGCCTTCGGGCAGTACTTC. This chain joins TRBV14 and TRBJ2-7, with unresolved D. The CDR3 contains 14 residues. With 1 base removed from V and 9 bases from J, the gap between germline ends came to 16 bases. Germline V gene sequence: CDR1 SGHDN, CDR2 FVKESK.